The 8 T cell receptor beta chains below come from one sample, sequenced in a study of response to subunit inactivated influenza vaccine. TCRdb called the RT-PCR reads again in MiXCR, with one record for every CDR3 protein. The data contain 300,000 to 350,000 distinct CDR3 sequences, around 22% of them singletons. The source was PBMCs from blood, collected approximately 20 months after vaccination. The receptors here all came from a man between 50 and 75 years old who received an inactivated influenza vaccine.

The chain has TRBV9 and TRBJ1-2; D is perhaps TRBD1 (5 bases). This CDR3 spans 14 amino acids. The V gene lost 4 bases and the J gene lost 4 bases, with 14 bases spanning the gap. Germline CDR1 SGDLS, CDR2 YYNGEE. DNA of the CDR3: TGTGCCAGCAGCTCCTCCGGGACCCTCTATGGCTACACCTTC. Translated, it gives CASSSSGTLYGYTF.

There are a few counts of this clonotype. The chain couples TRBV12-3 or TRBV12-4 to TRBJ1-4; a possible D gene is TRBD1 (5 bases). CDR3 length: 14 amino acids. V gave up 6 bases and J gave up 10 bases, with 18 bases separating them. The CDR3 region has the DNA TGTGCCAGCAGCATGGGGGAGACATTTGGAAAACTGTTTTTT. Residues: CASSMGETFGKLFF.

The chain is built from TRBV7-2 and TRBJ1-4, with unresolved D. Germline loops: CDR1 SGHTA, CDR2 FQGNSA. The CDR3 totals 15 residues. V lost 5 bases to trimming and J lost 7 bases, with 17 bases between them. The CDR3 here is CASSLKGRPTEKLFF. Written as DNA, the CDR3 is TGTGCCAGCAGCCTAAAAGGACGGCCCACTGAAAAACTGTTTTTT.

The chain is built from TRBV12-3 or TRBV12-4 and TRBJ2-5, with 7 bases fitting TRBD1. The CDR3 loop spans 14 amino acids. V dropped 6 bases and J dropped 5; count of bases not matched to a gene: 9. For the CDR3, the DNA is TGTGCCAGCAGCCCCAGACAGGGATTGGAGACCCAGTACTTC. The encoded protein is CASSPRQGLETQYF.

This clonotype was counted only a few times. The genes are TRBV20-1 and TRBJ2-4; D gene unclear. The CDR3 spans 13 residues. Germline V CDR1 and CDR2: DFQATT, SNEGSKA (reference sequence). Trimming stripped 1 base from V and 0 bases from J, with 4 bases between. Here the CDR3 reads CSARALAKNIQYF. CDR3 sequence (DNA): TGCAGTGCTAGAGCCCTAGCCAAAAACATTCAGTACTTC.

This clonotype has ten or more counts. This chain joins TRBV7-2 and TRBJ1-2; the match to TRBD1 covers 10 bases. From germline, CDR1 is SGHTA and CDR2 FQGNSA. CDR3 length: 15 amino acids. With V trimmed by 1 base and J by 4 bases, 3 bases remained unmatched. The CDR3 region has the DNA TGTGCCAGCAGCTTAGGGGGACAGGGGACCTATGGCTACACCTTC. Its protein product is CASSLGGQGTYGYTF.

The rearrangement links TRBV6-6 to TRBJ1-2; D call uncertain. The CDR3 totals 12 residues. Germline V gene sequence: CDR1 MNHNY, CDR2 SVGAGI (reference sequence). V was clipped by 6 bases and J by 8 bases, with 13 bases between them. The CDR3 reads CASSPSTGGYTF. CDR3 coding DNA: TGTGCCAGCAGCCCCAGTACGGGGGGCTACACCTTC.

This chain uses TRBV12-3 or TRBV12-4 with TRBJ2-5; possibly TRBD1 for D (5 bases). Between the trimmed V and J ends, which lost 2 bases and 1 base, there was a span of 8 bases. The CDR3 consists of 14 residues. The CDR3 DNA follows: TGTGCCAGCAGTTTATCCCAGGGCCAAGAGACCCAGTACTTC. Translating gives CASSLSQGQETQYF.